Presented here are 27 T cell receptor beta chains from one specimen sequenced in a study of blood T cell repertoires in COVID-19. Generated by immunoSEQ multiplex PCR, the TCRdb table keeps only in-frame clones and is missing some. Among 130,000 to 150,000 clones, 85% to 90% were seen once, and the ten largest hold 2.5% to 3.5%. The sequenced sample consisted of peripheral blood. All receptors derive from a woman aged 55-69 years with active COVID-19.

J is TRBJ2-3 and V is TRBV2, with D perhaps TRBD2 (6 bases). The length of the CDR3 is 15 residues. V lost 7 bases, J lost 2 bases, and 16 bases lay in between. Germline lookup yields CDR1 SNHLY and CDR2 FYNNEI. CDR3 DNA sequence: TGTGCCAGCACCCCGGTTGGGGGGTCCACAGATACGCAGTATTTT. Amino acid sequence: CASTPVGGSTDTQYF.

The V and J genes are TRBV10-3 and TRBJ2-7; tentatively, D is TRBD1 (6 bases). The germline V gene encodes CDR1 ENHRY and CDR2 SYGVKD. V was pared by 9 bases and J by 0 bases, with 12 bases between. This CDR3 is built from 13 residues. The chain's CDR3 is CAIGQTSSYEQYF. The CDR3, as DNA: TGTGCCATTGGACAGACGAGCTCCTACGAGCAGTACTTC.

The J gene is TRBJ2-2, the V gene TRBV4-2; 9 bases agree with TRBD1. CDR1 is LGHNA, CDR2 YNFKEQ, per germline. The CDR3 has 16 amino acids. V shed 4 bases and J 1 base; nucleotides not matched to a gene: 4. CDR3: CASSLSGQGNTGELFF. CDR3 nucleotide sequence: TGTGCCAGCAGCCTATCGGGACAGGGGAACACCGGGGAGCTGTTTTTT.

V is TRBV6-5 and J is TRBJ2-7; a weak D match, TRBD2 (6 bases). CDR3 size: 12 residues. V lost 3 bases and J 7 bases, leaving 10 bases between the germline ends. Germline CDR1 is MNHEY and CDR2 is SVGAGI. The CDR3 loop is CASSYPGGEQYF. In DNA, the CDR3 is TGTGCCAGCAGTTATCCCGGAGGGGAGCAGTACTTC.

The genes are TRBV4-3 and TRBJ2-1, with 11 bases matching TRBD2. V lost 0 bases and J lost 3; bases outside the gene matches: 4. The CDR3 has 17 residues. Germline loops: CDR1 LGHNA, CDR2 YSLEER. This CDR3 reads CASSQDVAGGYYNEQFF. In nucleotides, the CDR3 is TGCGCCAGCAGCCAAGATGTAGCGGGAGGGTACTACAATGAGCAGTTCTTC.

V is TRBV29-1 and J is TRBJ2-4; TRBD2 is a possible D gene (7 bases). CDR1 is SQVTM and CDR2 is ANQGSEA in the germline V gene. The V end was cut by 5 bases, the J end by 9 bases, with 29 bases between. This CDR3 has 17 amino acids. CDR3 bases: TGCAGCGTTAGTTCGTACAGGGCCGGTGGCGGGAGAGGCATTCAGTACTTC. It codes for CSVSSYRAGGGRGIQYF.

In this sample, this clone turned up a few times. V is TRBV18 and J is TRBJ2-7; D call uncertain. The CDR3 runs 14 residues. V lost 6 bases and J lost 6, with 18 bases in between. Germline V gene data show CDR1 as KGHSH and CDR2 as LQKENI. CDR3 protein: CASSPFDGSREQYF. DNA of the CDR3: TGTGCCAGCTCTCCCTTTGACGGGTCCCGCGAGCAGTACTTC. The whole variable domain, filled in from reference TRBV18 and TRBJ2-7, reads NAGVMQNPRHLVRRRGQEARLRCSPMKGHSHVYWYRQLPEEGLKFMVYLQKENIIDESGMPKERFSAEFPKEGPSILRIQQVVRGDSAAYFCASSPFDGSREQYFGPGTRLTVT.

This sequence joins TRBV7-8 and TRBJ2-3; 7 nucleotides align to TRBD2. V gave up 2 bases and J gave up 2 bases; unmatched junction bases: 13. Per the germline V gene, CDR1 is SGHVS and CDR2 is FQNEAQ. This CDR3 is 18 amino acids long. For the CDR3, the DNA is TGTGCCAGCAGCTTAAGGCCCCGGGTAGCGGGCCCCACAGATACGCAGTATTTT. This translates into CASSLRPRVAGPTDTQYF.

The rearrangement joins TRBV30 to TRBJ2-1; 9 bases agree with TRBD2. This CDR3 has 13 amino acids. CDR1 and CDR2 from the germline V gene are GTSNPN and SVGIG (reference sequence). Trimming cost V 8 bases and J 0 bases; bases outside gene matches: 2. The CDR3 here is CAGSGSSYNEQFF. CDR3 DNA sequence: TGTGCCGGTAGCGGGAGCTCCTACAATGAGCAGTTCTTC.

The chain combines TRBV4-3 with TRBJ2-7, with 7 bases identical to TRBD1. CDR1 and CDR2 (germline): LGHNA, YSLEER. The CDR3 runs 16 residues. J was trimmed by 3 bases and V by 0 bases; bases with no gene match: 8. CDR3 sequence reads: CASSQDRQGFRYEQYF. The CDR3 DNA sequence: TGCGCCAGCAGCCAAGATCGACAGGGTTTTCGCTACGAGCAGTACTTC.

The chain joins TRBV24-1 to TRBJ1-2; tentative D call: TRBD1 (6 bases). Germline V gene sequence: CDR1 KGHDR, CDR2 SFDVKD. Trimming left V 2 bases short and J 4 bases short, with 10 bases between. The CDR3 loop spans 14 amino acids. The chain's CDR3 is CATSDYSGVYGYTF. Written as DNA, the CDR3 is TGTGCCACCAGTGATTACTCAGGGGTCTATGGCTACACCTTC.

The chain is built from TRBV6-6 and TRBJ1-2, with D perhaps TRBD1 (6 bases). The germline V gene has CDR1 MNHNY and CDR2 SVGAGI (reference sequence). The ends were cut back, 8 bases at V and 3 bases at J, with 16 bases in the middle. This CDR3 has 14 amino acids. CDR3 residues: CASQKLQGYYGYTF. The DNA of the CDR3 is TGTGCCAGCCAGAAATTACAGGGATACTATGGCTACACCTTC.

Comment on this clone: This sample also contains other DNA sequences that code for the same CDR3. The J gene is TRBJ2-1, the V gene TRBV7-2, with 9 bases matching TRBD2. The CDR3 is 15 amino acids. Germline-derived CDR1 and CDR2 are SGHTA and FQGNSA. V lost 3 bases and J lost 1; bases outside the gene matches: 1. The CDR3 region is CASSFSGSSYNEQFF. The CDR3 region has the DNA TGTGCCAGCAGCTTTAGCGGGAGTTCCTACAATGAGCAGTTCTTC.

The chain is built from TRBV28 and TRBJ2-1, with 7 bases that match TRBD2. CDR1 is MDHEN, CDR2 SYDVKM, per germline. Trimming at V came to 1 base and at J to 0 bases, leaving 18 bases not matched to a gene. This CDR3 has 21 amino acids. CDR3: CASSLYWGEGLVRSSYNEQFF. CDR3 coding DNA: TGTGCCAGCAGTTTATACTGGGGGGAGGGCCTGGTTCGAAGCTCCTACAATGAGCAGTTCTTC.

The CDR3 DNA follows: TGTGCCAGAAGCCAAGACAGTTTGGGTGGCTACACCTTC. Protein product: CARSQDSLGGYTF. The rearrangement uses TRBV5-3 and TRBJ1-2; weak D call: TRBD1 (5 bases). TRBV5-3 falls under the ORF class, with uncertain function. Trimming left V 4 bases short and J 7 bases short, with 14 bases between. This CDR3 region has 13 residues.

The V gene is TRBV19, the J gene TRBJ2-1; weak D call: TRBD1 (6 bases). In germline, CDR1 is LNHDA, CDR2 SQIVND (reference sequence). This CDR3 has 14 residues. With 7 bases removed from V and 7 bases from J, the gap between germline ends came to 17 bases. In DNA, the CDR3 is TGTGCCAGTACCCCAGGGGCTAGTCCAAATGAGCAGTTCTTC. Residues: CASTPGASPNEQFF.

The V gene is TRBV19, the J gene TRBJ1-5; 8 bases are a match to TRBD1. This CDR3 region has 15 residues. Germline lookup yields CDR1 LNHDA and CDR2 SQIVND (reference sequence). Trimming removed 7 bases from V and 4 bases from J; junction bases left unmatched: 9. CDR3 nucleotide sequence: TGTGCCAGTATGGAGGACAGGGCGGTAAATCAGCCCCAGCATTTT. Its protein is CASMEDRAVNQPQHF.

The J gene is TRBJ2-7, the V gene TRBV11-1, with D possibly being TRBD2 (5 bases). The CDR3 totals 15 residues. Germline V lookup: CDR1 SGHAT, CDR2 FQDESV (reference sequence). Trimming removed 5 bases at V and 5 bases at J, with 19 bases between. As DNA, the CDR3 is TGTGCCAGCAGCCCACCCGGGGTTCACTTGGACGAGCAGTACTTC. Its protein is CASSPPGVHLDEQYF.

The chain recombines TRBV3-1 (or the pseudogene TRBV3-2) with TRBJ2-1; TRBD2 agrees at 8 bases. Germline CDR1 reads LGHDT; CDR2 reads YNNKEL (reference sequence). V shed 2 bases, J shed 7 bases, and the junction held 7 bases outside the gene matches. The CDR3 is 15 amino acids. The CDR3 is CASSQSGRDRNEQFF. Here the CDR3 DNA reads TGTGCCAGCAGCCAAAGCGGGAGAGATCGGAATGAGCAGTTCTTC.

The chain carries TRBV19 and TRBJ2-1; 7 bases are a match to TRBD2. The V gene's germline CDR1 is LNHDA and CDR2 SQIVND (reference sequence). V shed 3 bases, J shed 3 bases, and the junction held 8 bases outside the gene matches. There are 16 residues in the CDR3. CDR3 bases: TGTGCCAGTAGTATCAACGGGCTAGCGGACTACAATGAGCAGTTCTTC. It codes for CASSINGLADYNEQFF.

This clone has a single count. This sequence joins TRBV4-1 and TRBJ2-1, with 7 bases that match TRBD1. The V gene end was trimmed by 1 base and the J gene end by 3 bases; junction bases not matched to a gene: 3. Looked up from germline, CDR1 is MGHRA and CDR2 is YSYEKL. The CDR3 sequence is 15 residues long. This CDR3 reads CASSQGQGVYNEQFF. The CDR3, as DNA: TGCGCCAGCAGCCAAGGTCAGGGGGTCTACAATGAGCAGTTCTTC.

V usage is TRBV27 and J usage is TRBJ2-1, with D possibly TRBD1 on 5 matching bases. V lost 3 bases and J lost 5, with 14 bases in between. The CDR3 is 15 amino acids. Germline lookup yields CDR1 MNHEY and CDR2 SMNVEV (reference sequence). CDR3 sequence reads: CASSFLIGRDNEQFF. Here the CDR3 DNA reads TGTGCCAGCAGTTTTTTAATTGGCAGGGACAATGAGCAGTTCTTC.

The V and J genes are TRBV18 and TRBJ2-1; 14 bases are shared with TRBD2. Germline CDR1 KGHSH, CDR2 LQKENI. The CDR3 totals 18 residues. The trim removed 0 bases at V and 9 bases at J, leaving 10 bases unmatched. In DNA, the CDR3 is TGTGCCAGCTCACCACCAGGGAGACTAGCGGGAGGGCGGCGTGAGCAGTTCTTC. Residues: CASSPPGRLAGGRREQFF. Combining the CDR3 with reference TRBV18 and TRBJ2-1 gives the whole variable domain NAGVMQNPRHLVRRRGQEARLRCSPMKGHSHVYWYRQLPEEGLKFMVYLQKENIIDESGMPKERFSAEFPKEGPSILRIQQVVRGDSAAYFCASSPPGRLAGGRREQFFGPGTRLTVL.

The rearrangement joins TRBV7-9 to TRBJ2-3; 9 nucleotides line up with TRBD2. Per the germline V gene, CDR1 is SEHNR and CDR2 is FQNEAQ (reference sequence). There are 16 residues in the CDR3. The V gene end was trimmed by 1 base and the J gene end by 0 bases; junction bases not matched to a gene: 2. The CDR3 coding sequence is TGTGCCAGCAGCTTAGGGGCGGGAGGGAGCACAGATACGCAGTATTTT. Translated: CASSLGAGGSTDTQYF. The entire variable domain, with the rest obtained from reference TRBV7-9 and TRBJ2-3, is as follows: DTGVSQNPRHKITKRGQNVTFRCDPISEHNRLYWYRQTLGQGPEFLTYFQNEAQLEKSRLLSDRFSAERPKGSFSTLEIQRTEQGDSAMYLCASSLGAGGSTDTQYFGPGTRLTVL.

The rearrangement uses TRBV19 and TRBJ2-1, with 9 bases fitting TRBD2. Germline-derived CDR1 and CDR2 are LNHDA and SQIVND (reference sequence). CDR3 length equals 14 residues. V was clipped by 5 bases and J by 9 bases; unmatched bases: 8. CDR3 bases: TGTGCCAGTAGTCCTCAGACTAGCGGTTCTGAGCAGTTCTTC. It codes for CASSPQTSGSEQFF. The entire variable domain, with the rest obtained from reference TRBV19 and TRBJ2-1, is as follows: DGGITQSPKYLFRKEGQNVTLSCEQNLNHDAMYWYRQDPGQGLRLIYYSQIVNDFQKGDIAEGYSVSREKKESFPLTVTSAQKNPTAFYLCASSPQTSGSEQFFGPGTRLTVL.

The J gene is TRBJ2-7, the V gene TRBV6-5; 7 nucleotides match TRBD1. The CDR3 has 12 residues. Losses at the gene ends were 10 bases for V and 6 bases for J; bases not matched to a gene: 9. The germline CDR1 and CDR2 sequences are MNHEY and SVGAGI. This CDR3 reads CATRDDRAEQYF. CDR3 bases: TGTGCCACTCGAGACGACAGGGCCGAGCAGTACTTC.

This chain links TRBV19 with TRBJ2-1; TRBD2 matches 9 bases. From germline, CDR1 is LNHDA and CDR2 SQIVND (reference sequence). Trimming at V came to 6 bases and at J to 7 bases, leaving 4 bases not matched to a gene. The CDR3 sequence is 13 residues long. The chain's CDR3 is CASSLGLANEQFF. In DNA, the CDR3 is TGTGCCAGTAGCCTGGGACTAGCAAATGAGCAGTTCTTC.